The clone carrying this T cell receptor beta chain occurred a few times. Its specificity is unknown. Via MiXCR, TCRdb re-called the 5' RACE reads, giving one row per CDR3 protein. The data hold under 550,000 distinct CDR3 sequences, with 25% to 30% observed a single time. The V and J ends lost 3 bases and 2 bases respectively, with 11 bases between them. CDR1 SGHVS and CDR2 FNYEAQ come from the germline V gene. This CDR3 region has 14 residues. The data were obtained in a study of CD8 T cells in ankylosing spondylitis. Findings and limits, study-wide: Made up of fewer than 10 highly homologous variants, a TCR beta motif appeared characteristic of ankylosing spondylitis blood. Significant enrichment of disease-linked clones was reportedly seen in matched ankylosing spondylitis synovial fluid. A CD8+ phenotype characterized the disease-linked clones, which were relatively rare in peripheral blood. Existing reports had already noted some motif variants in reactive arthritis synovial fluid and blood.

This TCR was recovered from a male donor with ankylosing spondylitis. The J gene is TRBJ2-7, the V gene TRBV7-6; possibly TRBD2 for D (5 bases). The sample taken for sequencing was blood, either unsorted or a sorted T cell fraction (not recorded which). DNA of the CDR3: TGTGCCAGCAGCTTCGGACTGGGCACCTACGAGCAGTACTTC. Amino acids: CASSFGLGTYEQYF.